This passage covers 8 T cell receptor beta chains from one sample sequenced in a study of CD8 T cells in Susac syndrome (dated by TCRdb to between 2018 and 2021). The library was generated by the immunoSEQ multiplex PCR assay. RNA was extracted with the RNeasy kit and roughly 0.45 to 1 ug was reverse transcribed using random hexamers. The public reads were reprocessed in TCRdb via fastp at Q25 and MiXCR, keeping in-frame beta chains. Records with the same CDR3 protein are collapsed into one entry carrying the most frequent genes and DNA. Across this sample there are some 260,000 distinct CDR3 sequences, with approximately 81% seen only once. In total, the top ten clones hold approximately 0.11% of the sample. The sequenced sample was CD8+ T cells from PBMCs. All receptors derive from a human donor with multiple sclerosis.

This clonotype was detected once. This chain connects TRBV27 to TRBJ2-2, with D hard to call. Trimming cost V 4 bases and J 4 bases, with 13 bases left between them. The germline CDR1 and CDR2 sequences are MNHEY and SMNVEV (reference sequence). The CDR3 is made up of 15 amino acids. The CDR3 loop is CASSYGFMVTGELFF. The CDR3 DNA is TGTGCCAGCAGTTATGGGTTCATGGTCACCGGGGAGCTGTTTTTT.

The CDR3 region has the DNA TGTGCCACCAGTGATTCCTCGTACGAATCCTACAATGAGCAGTTCTTC. Its protein product is CATSDSSYESYNEQFF. This sequence joins TRBV24-1 and TRBJ2-1; D not resolved. CDR1 is KGHDR and CDR2 is SFDVKD in the germline V gene. The CDR3 has 16 residues. The germline V and J ends were trimmed by 2 bases and 1 base, with 11 bases remaining between them.

This chain links TRBV6-2 or TRBV6-3 with TRBJ2-5; no definite D call. This CDR3 has 13 residues. Trimming stripped 2 bases from V and 0 bases from J, with 4 bases between. In germline, CDR1 is MNHEY, CDR2 SVGEGT. DNA for the CDR3: TGTGCCAGCAGTTACACGTACCAAGAGACCCAGTACTTC. This gives the protein CASSYTYQETQYF.

A single count supports this clonotype. V gene TRBV9 combines with J gene TRBJ1-2, with 10 bases that match TRBD1. With V trimmed by 0 bases and J by 6 bases, 2 bases remained unmatched. This CDR3 spans 14 amino acids. Germline V gene data show CDR1 as SGDLS and CDR2 as YYNGEE. Written as DNA, the CDR3 is TGTGCCAGCAGCGTAGGTGGGACAGGGGATGGCTACACCTTC. Translated: CASSVGGTGDGYTF.

The rearrangement links TRBV12-3 or TRBV12-4 to TRBJ2-3, with TRBD2 matching over 7 bases. The CDR3 loop spans 16 amino acids. V was pared by 3 bases and J by 2 bases, with 8 bases of the junction left unmatched. CDR3 region: CASSFVGEGLTDTQYF. For the CDR3, the DNA is TGTGCCAGCAGTTTCGTGGGGGAGGGCCTCACAGATACGCAGTATTTT.

The chain recombines TRBV5-6 with TRBJ1-1, with unresolved D. Per the germline V gene, CDR1 is SGHDT and CDR2 is YYEEEE. Trimming removed 4 bases at V and 1 base at J, with 8 bases between. The CDR3 extends over 13 amino acids. As DNA, the CDR3 is TGTGCCAGCAGCCGACCGTCGAACACTGAAGCTTTCTTT. Amino acid sequence: CASSRPSNTEAFF.

Only a few counts were recorded for this clonotype. CDR3 nucleotides: TGTGCCAGCAGCTATCCCGTGCGGACCGGGGAGCTGTTTTTT. This gives the protein CASSYPVRTGELFF. The chain joins TRBV13 to TRBJ2-2; no definite D call. CDR3 size: 14 residues. With 4 bases removed from V and 5 bases from J, the gap between germline ends came to 11 bases. The germline V gene encodes CDR1 PRHDT and CDR2 FYEKMQ (reference sequence).

The chain combines TRBV6-5 with TRBJ2-5; tentatively, D is TRBD1 (5 bases). Trimming cost V 8 bases and J 5 bases, with 12 bases left between them. The CDR3 totals 12 residues. The germline CDR1 and CDR2 sequences are MNHEY and SVGAGI. The chain's CDR3 is CASLQGLETQYF. CDR3 bases: TGTGCCAGCCTCCAGGGATTGGAGACCCAGTACTTC.